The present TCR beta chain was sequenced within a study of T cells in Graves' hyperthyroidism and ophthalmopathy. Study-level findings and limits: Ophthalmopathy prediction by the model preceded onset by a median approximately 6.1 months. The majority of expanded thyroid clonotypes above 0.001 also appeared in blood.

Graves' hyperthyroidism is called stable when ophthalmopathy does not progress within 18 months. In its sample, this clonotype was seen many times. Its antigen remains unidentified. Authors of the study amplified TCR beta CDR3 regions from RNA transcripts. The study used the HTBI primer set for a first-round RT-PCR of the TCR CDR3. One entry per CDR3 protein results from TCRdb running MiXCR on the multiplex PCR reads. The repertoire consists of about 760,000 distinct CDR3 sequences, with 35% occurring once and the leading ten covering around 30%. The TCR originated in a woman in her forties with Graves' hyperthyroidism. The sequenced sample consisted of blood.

DNA for the CDR3: TGTGCCAGCAGCTTAGTGCGGGGGGACTACGAGCAGTACTTC. Protein sequence: CASSLVRGDYEQYF. The V call is TRBV7-9, the J call TRBJ2-7; 8 bases agree with TRBD2. Trimming cost V 1 base and J 3 bases; bases outside gene matches: 2. The CDR3 is 14 residues long. Germline V gene lookup returns CDR1 SEHNR and CDR2 FQNEAQ (reference sequence).